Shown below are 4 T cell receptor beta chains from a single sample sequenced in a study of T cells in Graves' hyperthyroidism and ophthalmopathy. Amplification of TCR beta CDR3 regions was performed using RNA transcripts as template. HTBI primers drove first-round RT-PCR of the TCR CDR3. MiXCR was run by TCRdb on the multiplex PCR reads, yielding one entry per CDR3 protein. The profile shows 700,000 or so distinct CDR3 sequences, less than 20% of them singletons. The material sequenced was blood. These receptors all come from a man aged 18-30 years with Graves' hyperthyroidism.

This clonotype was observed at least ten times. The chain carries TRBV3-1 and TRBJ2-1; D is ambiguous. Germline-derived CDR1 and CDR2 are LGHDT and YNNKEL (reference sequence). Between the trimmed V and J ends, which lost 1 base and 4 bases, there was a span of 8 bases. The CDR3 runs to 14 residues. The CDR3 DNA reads TGTGCCAGCAGCCAAGGCCAGGTATACAATGAGCAGTTCTTC. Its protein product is CASSQGQVYNEQFF.

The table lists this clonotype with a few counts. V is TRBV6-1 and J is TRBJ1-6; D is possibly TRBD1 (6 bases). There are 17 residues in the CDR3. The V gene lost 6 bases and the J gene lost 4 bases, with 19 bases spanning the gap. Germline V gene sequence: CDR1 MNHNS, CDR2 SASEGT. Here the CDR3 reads CASRPWVGAHYNSPLHF. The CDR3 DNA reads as TGTGCCAGCAGGCCCTGGGTGGGGGCCCATTATAATTCACCCCTCCACTTT.

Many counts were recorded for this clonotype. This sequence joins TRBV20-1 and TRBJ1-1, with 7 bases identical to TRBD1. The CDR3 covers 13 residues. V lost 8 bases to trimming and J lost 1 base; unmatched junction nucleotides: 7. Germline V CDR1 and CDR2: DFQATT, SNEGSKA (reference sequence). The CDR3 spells CSPLEGANTEAFF. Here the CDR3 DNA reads TGCAGTCCCTTGGAGGGGGCGAACACTGAAGCTTTCTTT.

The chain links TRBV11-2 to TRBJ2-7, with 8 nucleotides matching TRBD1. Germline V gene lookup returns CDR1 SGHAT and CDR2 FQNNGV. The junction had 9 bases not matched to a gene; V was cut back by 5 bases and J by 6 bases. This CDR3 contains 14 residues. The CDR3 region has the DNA TGTGCCAGCAGCCCGGGCAGGGGGCGCCTCGAGCAGTACTTC. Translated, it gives CASSPGRGRLEQYF.